A single sample is the source of the 24 T cell receptor beta chains below, sequenced in a study of cytomegalovirus exposure and HLA in healthy donors. 60 Vbeta and 13 Jbeta primers were used in PCR. The data were produced by immunoSEQ multiplex PCR, yet TCRdb's version contains in-frame clones alone and is incomplete. The sample consists of 100,000 to 150,000 clones, 75% to 85% of them appearing once. The sequenced sample was PBMCs. The receptors shown here come from a man between 25 and 39 years old in good health and CMV-seropositive.

The V call is TRBV9, the J call TRBJ2-1; possibly TRBD1 for D (6 bases). The CDR3 contains 12 residues. The germline V and J ends were trimmed by 3 bases and 7 bases, with 8 bases remaining between them. In germline, CDR1 is SGDLS, CDR2 YYNGEE. The CDR3 nucleotides are TGTGCCAGCAGCGGAACAGGGAATGAGCAGTTCTTC. The encoded protein is CASSGTGNEQFF. Full variable domain (outside the CDR3, taken from reference TRBV9 and TRBJ2-1): DSGVTQTPKHLITATGQRVTLRCSPRSGDLSVYWYQQSLDQGLQFLIQYYNGEERAKGNILERFSAQQFPDLHSELNLSSLELGDSALYFCASSGTGNEQFFGPGTRLTVL.

This clone showed up just once. The chain employs TRBV5-6 and TRBJ2-2; D is uncertain. The CDR3 covers 18 residues. CDR1 and CDR2 from the germline V gene are SGHDT and YYEEEE. Trimming removed 4 bases from V and 2 bases from J, with 21 bases in between. CDR3 protein: CASSTLVPLVVNTGELFF. The CDR3 DNA sequence: TGTGCCAGCAGCACTCTTGTACCATTAGTGGTCAACACCGGGGAGCTGTTTTTT.

This clone has only a few counts. The gene calls are TRBV9 and TRBJ2-2; TRBD2 aligns across 9 bases. Germline trimming cut 1 base from V and 1 base from J; bases unmatched to any gene: 2. Looked up from germline, CDR1 is SGDLS and CDR2 is YYNGEE. The CDR3 covers 16 residues. CDR3 DNA: TGTGCCAGCAGCGTATCAGCGGGGGGGAACACCGGGGAGCTGTTTTTT. The encoded protein is CASSVSAGGNTGELFF. The variable domain in full, completed from reference TRBV9 and TRBJ2-2, reads DSGVTQTPKHLITATGQRVTLRCSPRSGDLSVYWYQQSLDQGLQFLIQYYNGEERAKGNILERFSAQQFPDLHSELNLSSLELGDSALYFCASSVSAGGNTGELFFGEGSRLTVL.

V and J are TRBV10-3 and TRBJ2-5, with TRBD1 identical over 12 bases. This CDR3 is built from 14 residues. CDR1 and CDR2 from the germline V gene are ENHRY and SYGVKD. V lost 10 bases to trimming and J lost 7 bases; unmatched junction nucleotides: 10. The CDR3 loop reads CATEGPGQGATQYF. The CDR3 DNA reads TGTGCCACCGAGGGACCGGGACAGGGGGCGACCCAGTACTTC.

The rearrangement links TRBV2 to TRBJ1-2, with D possibly being TRBD1 (5 bases). V dropped 0 bases and J dropped 3 bases, with 14 bases sitting between them. CDR1 is SNHLY, CDR2 FYNNEI, per germline. The CDR3 runs 16 residues. The CDR3 region has the DNA TGTGCCAGCAGTGAAGCGCCGGGGGTTTCGGACTATGGCTACACCTTC. It codes for CASSEAPGVSDYGYTF. Complete variable domain (other parts from reference TRBV2 and TRBJ1-2): EPEVTQTPSHQVTQMGQEVILRCVPISNHLYFYWYRQILGQKVEFLVSFYNNEISEKSEIFDDQFSVERPDGSNFTLKIRSTKLEDSAMYFCASSEAPGVSDYGYTFGSGTRLTVV.

The V and J genes are TRBV4-1 and TRBJ1-4, with D perhaps matching TRBD1 (5 bases). Between the trimmed V and J ends, which lost 4 bases and 5 bases, there was a span of 11 bases. The length of the CDR3 is 14 residues. The germline gives CDR1 MGHRA, CDR2 YSYEKL. CDR3 sequence: CASSLRDWNEKLFF. The CDR3 bases are TGCGCCAGCAGCCTAAGGGACTGGAATGAAAAACTGTTTTTT.

The chain is built from TRBV28 and TRBJ1-2, with D possibly matching TRBD1 (5 bases). CDR3 length: 15 amino acids. Looked up from germline, CDR1 is MDHEN and CDR2 is SYDVKM. Deletions cut 4 bases from V and 7 bases from J, with 19 bases between. CDR3: CASSSPVGGTGGYTF. The DNA for the CDR3 is TGTGCCAGCAGTTCCCCCGTTGGGGGGACTGGTGGCTACACCTTC.

A few counts support this clone. This chain joins TRBV9 and TRBJ1-1; tentative D call: TRBD1 (6 bases). Looked up from germline, CDR1 is SGDLS and CDR2 is YYNGEE. The CDR3 is 13 amino acids. V was clipped by 4 bases and J by 3 bases, with 10 bases between them. The CDR3 bases are TGTGCCAGCAGCTTTGGACAGCACACTGAAGCTTTCTTT. Translating it yields CASSFGQHTEAFF.

The chain couples TRBV13 to TRBJ2-1; a weak D match, TRBD1 (6 bases). Per the germline V gene, CDR1 is PRHDT and CDR2 is FYEKMQ (reference sequence). V lost 2 bases and J 8 bases, leaving 13 bases between the germline ends. The CDR3 length is 14 residues. CDR3 bases: TGTGCCAGCAGCTTATTGAAACAGGGCGATGAGCAGTTCTTC. This gives the protein CASSLLKQGDEQFF.

This chain joins TRBV11-1 and TRBJ2-1, with 9 nucleotides matching TRBD1. V was clipped by 1 base and J by 10 bases; unmatched bases: 2. This CDR3 comprises 13 residues. Germline CDR1 reads SGHAT; CDR2 reads FQDESV (reference sequence). The CDR3 coding sequence is TGTGCCAGCAGCTTAGGAGGGACAGGGGAGCAGTTCTTC. It translates to CASSLGGTGEQFF. Full variable domain (rest looked up from reference TRBV11-1 and TRBJ2-1): EAEVAQSPRYKITEKSQAVAFWCDPISGHATLYWYRQILGQGPELLVQFQDESVVDDSQLPKDRFSAERLKGVDSTLKIQPAELGDSAMYLCASSLGGTGEQFFGPGTRLTVL.

The V gene is TRBV7-9, the J gene TRBJ2-7; tentatively, D is TRBD2 (5 bases). CDR1 is SEHNR, CDR2 FQNEAQ, per germline (reference sequence). This CDR3 has 15 residues. With 5 bases removed from V and 0 bases from J, the gap between germline ends came to 14 bases. The CDR3 loop is CASSPPGMSSYEQYF. DNA for the CDR3: TGTGCCAGCAGCCCGCCCGGGATGAGCTCCTACGAGCAGTACTTC.

The V and J genes are TRBV11-2 and TRBJ2-7; 9 bases align to TRBD2. The germline gives CDR1 SGHAT, CDR2 FQNNGV. V trimming: 5 bases; J trimming: 4 bases; junction bases outside the gene matches: 6. This CDR3 has 14 residues. CDR3 protein: CASSKTSGSYEQYF. The CDR3 DNA sequence: TGTGCCAGCAGCAAGACTAGCGGATCATACGAGCAGTACTTC.

The chain has TRBV5-1 and TRBJ2-3; D is ambiguous. Trimming removed 2 bases at V and 0 bases at J, with 10 bases between. The germline CDR1 and CDR2 sequences are SGHRS and YFSETQ. There are 15 residues in the CDR3. The CDR3 protein is CASSLQDSSTDTQYF. The CDR3 bases are TGCGCCAGCAGCTTACAAGATTCTAGCACAGATACGCAGTATTTT.

This chain joins TRBV27 and TRBJ2-2, with 7 bases lining up with TRBD1. Germline trimming cut 1 base from V and 0 bases from J; bases unmatched to any gene: 5. Germline V gives CDR1 MNHEY, CDR2 SMNVEV (reference sequence). The CDR3 runs to 17 residues. This chain's CDR3 is CASSLLSGTANTGELFF. DNA for the CDR3: TGTGCCAGCAGTTTATTGTCCGGGACAGCGAACACCGGGGAGCTGTTTTTT.

The chain has TRBV10-3 and TRBJ2-2; 10 bases map to TRBD2. The CDR3 covers 14 residues. Germline V lookup: CDR1 ENHRY, CDR2 SYGVKD. V lost 6 bases and J lost 7; bases outside the gene matches: 5. The CDR3 DNA reads TGTGCCATCAGGGCTAGCGGGGGAAGCGGGGAGCTGTTTTTT. It codes for CAIRASGGSGELFF.

A few counts support this clone. The chain has TRBV19 and TRBJ1-6; a possible D gene is TRBD1 (5 bases). Germline CDR1 is LNHDA and CDR2 is SQIVND (reference sequence). V was trimmed by 7 bases and J by 5 bases, leaving 9 bases between them. The CDR3 has 13 residues. The DNA of the CDR3 is TGTGCCAGTATGTCAGGGAATAATTCACCCCTCCACTTT. Protein product: CASMSGNNSPLHF.

J is TRBJ1-5 and V is TRBV6-1; a weak D match, TRBD1 (5 bases). Germline assignment: CDR1 MNHNS and CDR2 SASEGT. V lost 6 bases to trimming and J lost 2 bases, with 14 bases between them. The length of the CDR3 is 15 residues. Written as DNA, the CDR3 is TGTGCCAGCAGGGAAAGGGGTCTCGGCAATCAGCCCCAGCATTTT. Amino acid sequence: CASRERGLGNQPQHF.

The chain links TRBV20-1 to TRBJ2-3, with D hard to call. Germline V gene data show CDR1 as DFQATT and CDR2 as SNEGSKA (reference sequence). Trimming removed 5 bases from V and 6 bases from J, with 9 bases in between. The CDR3 runs to 11 residues. CDR3 DNA sequence: TGCAGTGCTGAACTTGAGGATACGCAGTATTTT. It is translated as CSAELEDTQYF.

This chain uses TRBV5-1 with TRBJ1-4; 9 nucleotides match TRBD1. The CDR3 has 15 residues. Germline lookup yields CDR1 SGHRS and CDR2 YFSETQ. V gave up 4 bases and J gave up 7 bases; unmatched junction bases: 8. The CDR3 spells CASSQQGAGSEKLFF. The CDR3 DNA follows: TGCGCCAGCAGCCAACAGGGGGCAGGGAGTGAAAAACTGTTTTTT.

The chain uses TRBV7-6 and TRBJ2-3; 10 bases align to TRBD2. CDR1 SGHVS and CDR2 FNYEAQ come from the germline V gene. V trimming: 5 bases; J trimming: 2 bases; junction bases outside the gene matches: 4. The CDR3 is 15 residues long. The CDR3 loop is CASSVSGGYTDTQYF. As DNA, the CDR3 is TGTGCCAGCAGCGTTAGCGGGGGGTACACAGATACGCAGTATTTT.

The J gene is TRBJ2-1, the V gene TRBV19, with 8 bases lining up with TRBD1. V was clipped by 2 bases and J by 7 bases; unmatched bases: 4. This CDR3 is built from 14 residues. From germline, CDR1 is LNHDA and CDR2 SQIVND (reference sequence). DNA of the CDR3: TGTGCCAGTAGTATAATCAGGGGGCGGAATGAGCAGTTCTTC. It codes for CASSIIRGRNEQFF.

The rearrangement uses TRBV6-5 and TRBJ1-1; D gene unclear. CDR3 length equals 13 residues. The germline V and J ends were trimmed by 8 bases and 6 bases, with 16 bases remaining between them. Germline CDR1 reads MNHEY; CDR2 reads SVGAGI. The CDR3: CASSGGRVAEAFF. DNA of the CDR3: TGTGCCAGCTCGGGAGGGCGGGTGGCTGAAGCTTTCTTT.

This clone appeared a few times. V and J are TRBV25-1 and TRBJ2-4; 9 bases fit TRBD1. V was pared by 2 bases and J by 8 bases, with 4 bases of the junction left unmatched. In germline, CDR1 is MGHDK, CDR2 SYGVNS. This CDR3 spans 14 amino acids. CDR3 nucleotide sequence: TGTGCCAGCAGTGAAACAGGGGGCTTAGACATTCAGTACTTC. It encodes CASSETGGLDIQYF.

The V gene is TRBV10-3, the J gene TRBJ2-1, with D possibly matching TRBD2 (6 bases). Between the trimmed V and J ends, which lost 2 bases and 7 bases, there was a span of 15 bases. The CDR3 contains 15 residues. CDR1 and CDR2 (germline): ENHRY, SYGVKD. The CDR3 region has the DNA TGTGCCATCAGTGAGGGTTGGCGGGGAAAGAATGAGCAGTTCTTC. It translates to CAISEGWRGKNEQFF.